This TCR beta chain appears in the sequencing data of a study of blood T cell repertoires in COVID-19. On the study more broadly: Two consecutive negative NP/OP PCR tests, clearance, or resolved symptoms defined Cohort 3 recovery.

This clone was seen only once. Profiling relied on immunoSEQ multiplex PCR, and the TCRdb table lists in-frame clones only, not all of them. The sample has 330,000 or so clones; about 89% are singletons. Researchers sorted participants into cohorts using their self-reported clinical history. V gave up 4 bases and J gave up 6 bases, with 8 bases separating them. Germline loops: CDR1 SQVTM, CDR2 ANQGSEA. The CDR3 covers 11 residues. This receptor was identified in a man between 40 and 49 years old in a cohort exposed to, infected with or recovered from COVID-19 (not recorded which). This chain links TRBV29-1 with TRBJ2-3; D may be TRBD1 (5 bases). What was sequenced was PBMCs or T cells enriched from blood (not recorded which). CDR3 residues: CSVGHRDTQYF. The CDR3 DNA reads TGCAGCGTTGGGCACAGGGATACGCAGTATTTT.